Shown below are 4 T cell receptor beta chains from a single sample sequenced in a study of a mutant IDH1 vaccine in newly diagnosed glioma (dated by TCRdb to 2020 to 2022). These receptors lack a known antigen. The library was made by the immunoSEQ multiplex PCR assay. TCRdb carries this immuneACCESS record with in-frame sequences only. Its versions omit some clonotypes, under half of them owing to an unresolved V gene in the studies checked, with the rest unexplained. The sample table records over 45,000 clones; roughly 92% of these occur just once. The ten top clones hold 2% to 2.5% of the sample. Taken with the paper, the label for time point translates to: week 35, safety follow-up. Each vaccine dose was 300 ug of a 20-mer mutant IDH1 peptide in Montanide, given subcutaneously with topical imiquimod. This material consisted of PBMCs, taken from a glioma patient whose treatment included an IDH1 peptide vaccine. Receptor source: a man in his forties or fifties with glioma.

The CDR3 reads CAYWRGYEQYF. The CDR3 region has the DNA TGTGCCTACTGGAGGGGATACGAGCAGTACTTC. V and J are TRBV30 and TRBJ2-7, with D possibly being TRBD2 (6 bases). In germline, CDR1 is GTSNPN, CDR2 SVGIG (reference sequence). V lost 7 bases to trimming and J lost 4 bases, with 11 bases between them. The CDR3 length is 11 residues.

This clone was counted once. This chain links TRBV18 with TRBJ2-1; a weak D match, TRBD2 (6 bases). Germline V gives CDR1 KGHSH, CDR2 LQKENI. The germline V and J ends were trimmed by 3 bases and 3 bases, with 15 bases remaining between them. The CDR3 has 16 residues. In DNA, the CDR3 is TGTGCCAGCTCACCCGTCCCTAGCGTACACTACAATGAGCAGTTCTTC. This sequence encodes CASSPVPSVHYNEQFF.

The chain recombines TRBV4-2 with TRBJ1-3; D is undetermined. Germline loops: CDR1 LGHNA, CDR2 YNFKEQ. The ends were cut back, 0 bases at V and 0 bases at J, with 9 bases in the middle. This CDR3 region has 16 residues. This CDR3 is CASSQESANSGNTIYF. The CDR3 region has the DNA TGTGCCAGCAGCCAAGAATCCGCTAACTCTGGAAACACCATATATTTT.

The count of this clone is one. The rearrangement uses TRBV4-3 and TRBJ1-5; D unclear. The CDR3 runs 14 residues. Trimming removed 1 base at V and 2 bases at J, with 6 bases between. Germline-derived CDR1 and CDR2 are LGHNA and YSLEER. The CDR3 region has the DNA TGCGCCAGCAGCCAAGGGCTTGGCAATCAGCCCCAGCATTTT. Its translation: CASSQGLGNQPQHF.